This T cell receptor beta chain was sequenced during a study of shared clonotypes between healthy human individuals. Study-wide results and caveats: The sole specimen, blood, was sampled, and tissue repertoires likely differ.

The CDR3 has 15 residues. The germline gives CDR1 MGHRA, CDR2 YSYEKL. Trimming cost V 4 bases and J 6 bases; bases outside gene matches: 10. Remarks on this clone: Its antigen is undetermined.

The protocol was immunoSEQ multiplex PCR, while the TCRdb copy is restricted to in-frame clones and leaves out a portion. The sample has 550,000 to 800,000 clones, roughly 88% seen once. The TCR comes from a man younger than 30 in good health. Some clones in this sample may be carry-over from other donors' samples. V usage is TRBV4-1 and J usage is TRBJ2-7; TRBD1 matches 9 bases. What was sequenced was memory CD8+ T cells from PBMCs. Indicated subset: CD45RO+ cells pooled with CCR7-negative TemRA cells. The CDR3 spells CASSLIQGAAGEQYF. In nucleotides, the CDR3 is TGCGCCAGCAGCCTTATACAGGGGGCGGCGGGCGAGCAGTACTTC.